This section outlines one T cell receptor (beta chain) sequence together with its context. This clonotype was detected only a few times. Its antigen is not yet known. The input lacks base qualities; no much larger clone sits a single base away. These data belong to a study of T-cell reconstitution after alpha-beta-depleted transplantation in children (dated by TCRdb to the mid-2010s). Context from the whole study: The study quantitatively tracked T-cell immune reconstitution after TCRalphabeta/CD19-depleted allogeneic hematopoietic cell transplantation in children using TCR repertoire profiling. Results the study describes overall, beyond this receptor: Over the following months the frequencies of hyperexpanded clones went down, and after one year T-cell counts and TCRbeta diversity were mostly credited to newly produced T cells. In some patients, the high TCRbeta diversity seen at day 60 was put down to recipient T cells and intrathymic progenitors that had survived conditioning. The apparently early alphabetaT-cell count recovery about two months after transplant was reportedly dependent on only several hundred rapidly expanded clones derived from non-depleted graft cells.

The CDR3 starts with the cysteine, ends with the phenylalanine, and has 15 residues. Kept here is only the CDR3 DNA, which spans 45 bases and is read in frame from base 1. The germline V gene supplies CDR1 SGHRS and CDR2 YFSETQ. The junction carries 12 bases between V and J, which are trimmed by 3 bases and 1 base respectively. Explained via the paper, the treatment or condition label denotes: allogeneic hematopoietic cell transplantation with graft depleted of TCRalphabeta T cells and CD19 B cells. The transplant recipients were children given TCRalphabeta/CD19-depleted allogeneic hematopoietic cell grafts. Libraries came from PCR. The instrument was an Illumina HiSeq 2500. TCR libraries were prepared with molecular barcoding, using unique molecular identifiers to normalize TCRbeta repertoire quantification. In TCRdb, the public reads were trimmed at Q25 with fastp and aligned with MiXCR, with productive beta chains retained. Rows are combined by CDR3 protein, so each entry shows the most common genes and DNA. This sample lists around 960,000 distinct CDR3 sequences; roughly 29% were detected once. The leading ten clones occupy over 25% of the sample.

The source material was PBMCs, mostly from graft donor cells, sampled 360 days after TCRalphabeta/CD19-depleted stem cell transplant. The V and J segments used are TRBV5-1 and TRBJ2-3, and TRBD2 may be the D gene, going by 6 matching bases. The sequence came from a boy less than two years old who had a stem cell transplant for SCID, so the T cells may come from the graft donor. The DNA is as follows: TGCGCCAGCAGCTGGCGGGACGGTGGCACAGATACGCAGTATTTT. This gives the protein CASSWRDGGTDTQYF.